This T cell receptor beta chain stems from a study of glioma-infiltrating T cells. The length of the CDR3 is 14 residues. Germline CDR1 MNHEY, CDR2 SVGAGI. The ends were cut back, 4 bases at V and 1 base at J, with 11 bases in the middle. The table lists this clonotype with many counts. Its specificity is unknown. The iRepertoire nested amplicon-rescue multiplex PCR amplified TCR alpha and beta CDR3s from RNA. TCRdb re-called the multiplex PCR reads with MiXCR, one entry per CDR3 protein. The repertoire consists of over 100,000 distinct CDR3 sequences, with around 25% occurring once and the leading ten covering 35%. General observations from the study: Tissue-blood divergence was below expectation in non-neoplastic patients, above in gliomas. Tissue and blood shared very few CDR3 sequences.

The sample taken for sequencing was glioma tissue, nonneoplastic brain tissue, or PBMCs (not recorded which). J is TRBJ2-7 and V is TRBV6-5, with D unclear. This receptor was obtained from a human donor with low-grade glioma or glioblastoma, undergoing nonglioma brain surgery, or in good health (not recorded which). The CDR3 region is CASSSSRGSYEQYF. CDR3 DNA: TGTGCCAGCAGTTCCTCTAGAGGTTCCTACGAGCAGTACTTC.